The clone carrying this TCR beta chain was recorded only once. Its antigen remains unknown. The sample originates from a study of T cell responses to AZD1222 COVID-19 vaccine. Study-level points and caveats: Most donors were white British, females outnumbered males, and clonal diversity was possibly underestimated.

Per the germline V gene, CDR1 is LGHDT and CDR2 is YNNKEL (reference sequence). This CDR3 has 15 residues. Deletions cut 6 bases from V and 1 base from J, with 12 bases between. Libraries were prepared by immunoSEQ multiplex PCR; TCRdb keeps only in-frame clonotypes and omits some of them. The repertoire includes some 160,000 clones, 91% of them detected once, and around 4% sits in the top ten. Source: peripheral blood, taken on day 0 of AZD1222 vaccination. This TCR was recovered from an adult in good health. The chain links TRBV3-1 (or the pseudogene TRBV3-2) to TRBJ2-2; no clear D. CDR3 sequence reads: CASRPSIQNTGELFF. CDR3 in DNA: TGTGCCAGCAGACCAAGCATCCAGAACACCGGGGAGCTGTTTTTT.